This T cell receptor (beta chain) was sequenced in a study of post-analysis software for immune sequencing data. Across the whole study: Progressive-relapsing, secondary progressive and relapsing-remitting multiple sclerosis were among the disease courses included.

Trimming cost V 2 bases and J 7 bases; bases outside gene matches: 16. Per the germline V gene, CDR1 is SGHKS and CDR2 is YYEKEE (reference sequence). This CDR3 region has 19 residues. The TCR beta cDNA libraries carried unique molecular identifiers. TCRdb re-called the PCR reads with MiXCR, one entry per CDR3 protein. Of about 380,000 distinct CDR3 sequences in the sample, less than 35% were seen once. Study outcomes and limitations: In patients, five or six TRBV segments were more frequent than in controls, with TRBV5-6, TRBV5-1 and TRBV20-1 among them. Normalized Chao1 diversity was significantly reduced in patients versus controls.

As for this clonotype: Antigen: not known.

The rearrangement links TRBV5-5 to TRBJ1-6; 9 nucleotides align to TRBD1. The sample consisted of blood. This clonotype originated in a girl aged 5 to 17 with multiple sclerosis. The CDR3 DNA reads as TGTGCCAGCAGCTTCCAGGGGACCGGGACAGGGAGTCAGAATTCACCCCTCCACTTT. The encoded protein is CASSFQGTGTGSQNSPLHF.